Below are 18 T cell receptor beta chains sequenced from a single sample in a study of blood T cells in healthy people across ages. Together with a sample-barcoded 5' primer, a J-beta primer mix was included in a second PCR lasting about 7 to 11 cycles. TCRdb re-derived calls from the 5' RACE reads in MiXCR, one entry per CDR3 protein. Of fewer than 600,000 distinct CDR3 sequences in the sample, around 27% were seen once. This sample also appeared in a second study, on T cells of mothers and their children.

The specimen sequenced was blood. All receptors come from a boy between 2 and 10 years old in good health.

The V call is TRBV7-2, the J call TRBJ2-7, with D maybe TRBD2 (5 bases). This CDR3 has 13 amino acids. Between the trimmed V and J ends, which lost 5 bases and 0 bases, there was a span of 8 bases. Germline V gene sequence: CDR1 SGHTA, CDR2 FQGNSA. CDR3 sequence reads: CASSKLVSYEQYF. CDR3 coding DNA: TGTGCCAGCAGCAAACTAGTCTCCTACGAGCAGTACTTC.

This chain uses TRBV19 with TRBJ1-5; 7 bases fit TRBD1. Germline CDR1 and CDR2: LNHDA and SQIVND (reference sequence). V shed 1 base, J shed 7 bases, and the junction held 10 bases outside the gene matches. The CDR3 loop spans 16 amino acids. CDR3 protein: CASSIGGGGAEQPQHF. CDR3 in DNA: TGTGCCAGTAGTATAGGTGGAGGGGGCGCGGAACAGCCCCAGCATTTT.

Comments on this clonotype: The junction differs from germline at one of its ends, possibly a read error. The CDR3: CASSSFPDTQYF. The DNA for the CDR3 is TGTGCCAGCAGCTCCTTTCCGGATACACAGTATTTT. The chain carries TRBV11-2 and TRBJ2-3; no clear D. This CDR3 is built from 12 residues. The V gene's germline CDR1 is SGHAT and CDR2 FQNNGV.

This clonotype was seen more than once but under ten times. The chain links TRBV4-1 to TRBJ2-1, with no clear D. V shed 0 bases and J shed 0 bases, with 9 bases lying between them. Germline V gene data show CDR1 as MGHRA and CDR2 as YSYEKL. The CDR3 is 16 residues long. The DNA for the CDR3 is TGCGCCAGCAGCCAAGATCCCTCAAGCTCCTACAATGAGCAGTTCTTC. Translating gives CASSQDPSSSYNEQFF.

The genes are TRBV27 and TRBJ1-6, with D uncertain. CDR3 length: 12 residues. The V and J ends lost 3 bases and 11 bases respectively, with 8 bases between them. Germline assignment: CDR1 MNHEY and CDR2 SMNVEV (reference sequence). The CDR3 nucleotides read TGTGCCAGCAGTTTTATTGGGGCACCCCTCCACTTT. Its translation is CASSFIGAPLHF.

This clonotype was seen a few times. CDR3 sequence: CASSAPTGNPYNEQFF. CDR3 DNA: TGTGCCAGCAGCGCCCCGACAGGGAACCCCTACAATGAGCAGTTCTTC. The V call is TRBV11-2, the J call TRBJ2-1, with 7 positions matching TRBD1. Germline values: CDR1 SGHAT, CDR2 FQNNGV. The CDR3 sequence is 16 residues long. V shed 5 bases and J 2 bases; nucleotides not matched to a gene: 9. The full variable domain, with the rest looked up from reference TRBV11-2 and TRBJ2-1, is EAGVAQSPRYKIIEKRQSVAFWCNPISGHATLYWYQQILGQGPKLLIQFQNNGVVDDSQLPKDRFSAERLKGVDSTLKIQPAKLEDSAVYLCASSAPTGNPYNEQFFGPGTRLTVL.

The chain recombines TRBV10-2 with TRBJ1-4, with D possibly being TRBD1 (6 bases). The V end lost 7 bases, the J end lost 8 bases, and 14 bases lay between the germline ends. The CDR3 totals 13 residues. The germline gives CDR1 WSHSY, CDR2 SAAADI. In DNA, the CDR3 is TGCGCCAGCACACGACAGGTCGGCGAAAAACTGTTTTTT. Encoded protein: CASTRQVGEKLFF.

In regard to this clonotype: Germline is not matched at one junction end, which may reflect a read error. The chain couples TRBV6-5 to TRBJ2-5; TRBD2 might be the D (5 bases). Looked up from germline, CDR1 is MNHEY and CDR2 is SVGAGI. The CDR3 is 13 residues long. CDR3 bases: TGTGCCTGCAGTTATGTGACGGGGGAGACCCAGTACTTC. The encoded protein is CACSYVTGETQYF.

This clonotype was counted at least ten times. V is TRBV3-1 and J is TRBJ2-4; D possibly corresponds to TRBD2 (5 bases). The germline V gene encodes CDR1 LGHDT and CDR2 YNNKEL (reference sequence). V was cut by 0 bases and J by 0 bases, with 9 bases left in between. CDR3 size: 16 residues. DNA for the CDR3: TGTGCCAGCAGCCAAGAAGCGGATTTAGCCAAAAACATTCAGTACTTC. Translating it yields CASSQEADLAKNIQYF.

This clonotype was detected only a few times. The chain employs TRBV27 and TRBJ1-5; D is unresolved. The CDR3 sequence is 14 residues long. CDR1 is MNHEY, CDR2 SMNVEV, per germline (reference sequence). Trimming pared 0 bases from V and 7 bases from J, leaving 10 bases between. The CDR3 sequence: CASSLSGFGQPQHF. Here the CDR3 DNA reads TGTGCCAGCAGTTTATCAGGGTTTGGACAGCCCCAGCATTTT.

The table lists this clonotype with a few counts. The chain links TRBV18 to TRBJ2-5, with 10 nucleotides matching TRBD2. Germline lookup yields CDR1 KGHSH and CDR2 LQKENI. V trimming: 3 bases; J trimming: 5 bases; junction bases outside the gene matches: 6. This CDR3 spans 15 amino acids. DNA of the CDR3: TGTGCCAGCTCACCTGCTAGCGGGAGACGGGAGACCCAGTACTTC. Translated: CASSPASGRRETQYF.

This clonotype has a handful of counts. CDR3 coding DNA: TGCAGTGCTAGAGATAGGGGACTAGCGGGAGGGGGCTCTGCGACCCAGTACTTC. It codes for CSARDRGLAGGGSATQYF. The J gene is TRBJ2-5, the V gene TRBV20-1; 16 positions agree with TRBD2. In germline, CDR1 is DFQATT, CDR2 SNEGSKA (reference sequence). The CDR3 totals 18 residues. The J segment lost 7 bases and the V segment lost 0 bases, leaving 11 bases of the junction unmatched.

This clonotype was found a few times. This chain connects TRBV7-9 to TRBJ2-7; 7 nucleotides match TRBD2. This CDR3 contains 15 residues. With 4 bases clipped from V and 0 bases from J, the junction kept 6 bases outside the gene matches. CDR1 and CDR2 from the germline V gene are SEHNR and FQNEAQ (reference sequence). CDR3: CASSSGLMSSYEQYF. The DNA of the CDR3 is TGTGCCAGCAGCTCGGGACTAATGAGCTCCTACGAGCAGTACTTC.

The chain recombines TRBV20-1 with TRBJ2-5; D is unresolved. V lost 6 bases and J lost 3, with 5 bases in between. Germline V gene lookup returns CDR1 DFQATT and CDR2 SNEGSKA (reference sequence). The CDR3 loop spans 10 amino acids. The CDR3 reads CSAAEETQYF. The CDR3 DNA reads as TGCAGTGCGGCCGAAGAGACCCAGTACTTC.

CDR3 protein: CASSLPFLREVGTDTQYF. In DNA form, the CDR3 reads TGTGCCAGCAGTCTCCCCTTTTTGCGGGAGGTTGGCACAGATACGCAGTATTTT. The chain uses TRBV27 and TRBJ2-3, with 8 bases lining up with TRBD2. The length of the CDR3 is 18 residues. The V segment lost 5 bases and the J segment 1 base; nucleotides outside the gene matches: 14. Germline V lookup: CDR1 MNHEY, CDR2 SMNVEV (reference sequence).

This rearrangement joins TRBV6-1 to TRBJ1-4, with TRBD1 matching over 7 bases. J was trimmed by 4 bases and V by 7 bases; bases with no gene match: 6. The CDR3 is 14 amino acids. CDR1 MNHNS and CDR2 SASEGT come from the germline V gene. Here the CDR3 reads CASKTGFINEKLFF. CDR3 in DNA: TGTGCCAGCAAGACAGGGTTTATTAATGAAAAACTGTTTTTT.

CDR3 sequence (DNA): TGTGCCAGCAGTTCCCCGACAGGGGTTGACACTGAAGCTTTCTTT. It is translated as CASSSPTGVDTEAFF. V gene TRBV12-3 or TRBV12-4 combines with J gene TRBJ1-1, with 8 bases aligning to TRBD1. V was clipped by 4 bases and J by 3 bases; unmatched bases: 7. The CDR3 sequence is 15 residues long.

The chain joins TRBV29-1 to TRBJ1-2; 8 bases agree with TRBD1. Germline CDR1 is SQVTM and CDR2 is ANQGSEA. V lost 6 bases to trimming and J lost 4 bases; unmatched junction nucleotides: 7. The CDR3 length is 13 residues. The CDR3 loop is CSVPGTGSYGYTF. CDR3 bases: TGCAGCGTACCCGGGACAGGTTCCTATGGCTACACCTTC.